What follows are 11 T cell receptor beta chains derived from one specimen sequenced in a study of blood T cell repertoires in COVID-19. The repertoire was sequenced with immunoSEQ multiplex PCR; TCRdb's copy has only in-frame clones and lacks some. The sample lists around 330,000 clones, around 86% seen once, with 4.5% to 6.5% in the top ten. The sample consisted of PBMCs or T cells enriched from blood (not recorded which). These TCRs come from a man aged 55 to 70 who had recovered from COVID-19.

The chain recombines TRBV28 with TRBJ1-2, with a weak D call TRBD1 (5 bases). CDR1 and CDR2 (germline): MDHEN, SYDVKM. V dropped 6 bases and J dropped 4 bases, with 18 bases sitting between them. CDR3 size: 15 residues. CDR3 protein: CASRSGGEGGYGYTF. The DNA of the CDR3 is TGTGCCAGCAGGTCCGGGGGGGAAGGAGGCTATGGCTACACCTTC.

This clone was recorded a few times. V is TRBV9 and J is TRBJ2-1; 8 bases are shared with TRBD2. V lost 4 bases, J lost 0 bases, and 6 bases stayed unmatched. The germline V gene has CDR1 SGDLS and CDR2 YYNGEE. The CDR3 is 16 amino acids. CDR3 nucleotide sequence: TGTGCCAGCAGCATTACTAGCGGAGGCTCCTACAATGAGCAGTTCTTC. It encodes CASSITSGGSYNEQFF.

This sequence joins TRBV3-1 (or the pseudogene TRBV3-2) and TRBJ2-1; perhaps TRBD1 as D (6 bases). Per germline, CDR1 LGHDT and CDR2 YNNKEL (reference sequence). V lost 3 bases, J lost 3 bases, and 15 bases lay in between. CDR3 length equals 16 residues. The CDR3 nucleotides are TGTGCCAGCAGCCAGGCCGGGACACGTGGCTACAATGAGCAGTTCTTC. Its translation is CASSQAGTRGYNEQFF.

The V gene is TRBV7-9, the J gene TRBJ1-3; D call uncertain. The CDR3 spans 16 residues. Germline-derived CDR1 and CDR2 are SEHNR and FQNEAQ (reference sequence). V lost 1 base to trimming and J lost 5 bases, with 15 bases between them. CDR3 protein: CASSLGLKGGRNTIYF. The CDR3 nucleotides read TGTGCCAGCAGCTTAGGACTCAAGGGAGGGAGAAACACCATATATTTT.

This sequence joins TRBV7-9 and TRBJ2-2; TRBD2 matches at 7 bases. V shed 5 bases, J shed 1 base, and the junction held 7 bases outside the gene matches. Germline V gene lookup returns CDR1 SEHNR and CDR2 FQNEAQ (reference sequence). The CDR3 spans 16 residues. The CDR3 nucleotides are TGTGCCAGCAGCCAACTAGCGATGGGGAACACCGGGGAGCTGTTTTTT. Translating gives CASSQLAMGNTGELFF.

The chain employs TRBV7-9 and TRBJ1-1; D is unresolved. The CDR3 is 13 amino acids. Germline CDR1 reads SEHNR; CDR2 reads FQNEAQ (reference sequence). V lost 6 bases to trimming and J lost 3 bases, with 11 bases between them. CDR3 protein: CASSINLDTEAFF. The CDR3 DNA reads TGTGCCAGCAGTATAAATCTCGACACTGAAGCTTTCTTT.

J is TRBJ2-7 and V is TRBV15, with 8 bases matching TRBD2. The CDR3 is 15 residues long. CDR1 LNHNV and CDR2 YYDKDF come from the germline V gene (reference sequence). V lost 5 bases and J lost 2; bases outside the gene matches: 8. This CDR3 is CATSFPGRDPYEQYF. The CDR3 nucleotides are TGTGCCACCAGCTTTCCCGGGAGGGACCCCTACGAGCAGTACTTC.

There are a few counts of this clone. The genes are TRBV3-1 (or the pseudogene TRBV3-2) and TRBJ1-1; TRBD1 is a possible D gene (5 bases). The germline CDR1 and CDR2 sequences are LGHDT and YNNKEL (reference sequence). The CDR3 sequence is 16 residues long. The V end lost 3 bases, the J end lost 1 base, and 15 bases lay between the germline ends. CDR3 in DNA: TGTGCCAGCAGCCATCGAGGCAGGGCTCCGAACACTGAAGCTTTCTTT. Amino acid sequence: CASSHRGRAPNTEAFF.

The chain carries TRBV28 and TRBJ2-7, with TRBD2 matching 10 bases. CDR1 is MDHEN, CDR2 SYDVKM, per germline. V dropped 1 base and J dropped 6; count of bases not matched to a gene: 3. This CDR3 comprises 14 residues. This chain's CDR3 is CASSLLSGRGEQYF. Here the CDR3 DNA reads TGTGCCAGCAGTTTATTAAGCGGGAGGGGCGAGCAGTACTTC.

The chain joins TRBV5-1 to TRBJ1-5, with TRBD1 as a possible D gene (6 bases). Trimming shortened V by 2 bases and J by 6 bases, and 9 bases separated the two germline ends. Germline-derived CDR1 and CDR2 are SGHRS and YFSETQ. This CDR3 region has 13 residues. The CDR3: CASSLQGTQPQHF. Here the CDR3 DNA reads TGCGCCAGCAGCTTACAGGGCACTCAGCCCCAGCATTTT.

The chain employs TRBV6-5 and TRBJ2-7; no clear D. Trimming took 6 bases from V and 3 from J, leaving 18 bases between them. Looked up from germline, CDR1 is MNHEY and CDR2 is SVGAGI. This CDR3 spans 15 amino acids. CDR3 DNA sequence: TGTGCCAGCAGGCCCTTCGATTGGGCCGGCTACGAGCAGTACTTC. Protein product: CASRPFDWAGYEQYF.